The clone carrying this T cell receptor (beta chain) turned up a few times. The target antigen is unknown. Addition of a universal primer site occurred through template switching, and cDNA carried unique molecular identifiers. One entry per CDR3 protein, called by TCRdb with MiXCR from the 5' RACE reads. The data hold 650,000 to 800,000 distinct CDR3 sequences, with 8.5% to 9.5% observed a single time. This sample is drawn from a study of identical twins. Study-wide results and caveats: Out-of-frame TCR alpha sharing in monozygotic twins exceeded recombination model predictions.

Germline V gene lookup returns CDR1 KGHSH and CDR2 LQKENI. V lost 4 bases, J lost 3 bases, and 13 bases lay in between. This CDR3 comprises 14 residues. These data are also associated with another study on yellow fever vaccine responses in identical twins. Per that study: Twins' vaccine T cell responses were reported to seem partly convergent and partly personalized.

The source is a woman in her late teens or twenties in good health. The V gene is TRBV18, the J gene TRBJ2-7, with D perhaps given as TRBD1 or TRBD2 (6 bases each). The sequenced sample was PBMCs. In DNA, the CDR3 is TGTGCCAGCTCACGGGGGGCCTCCTACTACGAGCAGTACTTC. Its protein product is CASSRGASYYEQYF.